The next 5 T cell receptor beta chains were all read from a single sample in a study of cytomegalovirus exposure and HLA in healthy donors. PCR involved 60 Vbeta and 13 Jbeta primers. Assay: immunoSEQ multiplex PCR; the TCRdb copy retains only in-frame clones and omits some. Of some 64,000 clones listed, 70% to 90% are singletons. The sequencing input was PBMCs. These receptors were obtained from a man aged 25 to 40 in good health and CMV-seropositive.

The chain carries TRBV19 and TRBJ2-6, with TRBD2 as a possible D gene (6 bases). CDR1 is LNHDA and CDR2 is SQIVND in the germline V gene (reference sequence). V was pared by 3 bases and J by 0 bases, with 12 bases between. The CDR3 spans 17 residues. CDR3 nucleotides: TGTGCCAGTAGTATCGGTCGGAGGGGCTCTGGGGCCAACGTCCTGACTTTC. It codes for CASSIGRRGSGANVLTF.

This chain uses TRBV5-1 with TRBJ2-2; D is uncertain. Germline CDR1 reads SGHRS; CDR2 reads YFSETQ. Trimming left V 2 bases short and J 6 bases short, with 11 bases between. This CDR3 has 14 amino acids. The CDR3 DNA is TGCGCCAGCAGCTTCGACAACTCCGCCGGGGAGCTGTTTTTT. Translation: CASSFDNSAGELFF.

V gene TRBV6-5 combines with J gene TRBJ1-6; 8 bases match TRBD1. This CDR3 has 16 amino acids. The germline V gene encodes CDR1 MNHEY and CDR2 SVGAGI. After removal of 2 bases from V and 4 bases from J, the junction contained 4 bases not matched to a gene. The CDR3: CASSYGRQGYNSPLHF. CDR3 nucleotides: TGTGCCAGCAGTTACGGGCGACAGGGGTATAATTCACCCCTCCACTTT.

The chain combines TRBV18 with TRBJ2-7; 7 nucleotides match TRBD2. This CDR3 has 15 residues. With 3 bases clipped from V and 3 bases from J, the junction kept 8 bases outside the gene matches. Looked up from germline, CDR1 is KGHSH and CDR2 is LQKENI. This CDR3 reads CASSPAGLNSYEQYF. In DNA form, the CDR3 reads TGTGCCAGCTCACCTGCGGGACTAAATAGCTACGAGCAGTACTTC.

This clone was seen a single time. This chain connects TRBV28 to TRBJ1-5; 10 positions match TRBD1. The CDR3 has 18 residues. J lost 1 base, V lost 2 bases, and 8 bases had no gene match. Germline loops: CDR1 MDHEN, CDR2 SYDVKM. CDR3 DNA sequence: TGTGCCAGCAGTTTAAGGGACAGGGGATTTCGGAGCAATCAGCCCCAGCATTTT. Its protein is CASSLRDRGFRSNQPQHF.